The next 31 T cell receptor beta chains were all read from a single sample in a study of T-cell reconstitution after alpha-beta-depleted transplantation in children. Unique molecular identifiers featured in how the TCRbeta library was prepared. Using its own MiXCR run on the PCR reads, TCRdb lists one record per CDR3 protein. Of some 240,000 distinct CDR3 sequences listed, 9.7% were seen once; the top ten hold about 5%. The material sequenced was PBMCs from the stem cell graft donor, taken from the stem cell graft. These receptors were obtained from a human donor who donated a stem cell graft to a child with SCID.

The table lists this clonotype with many counts. This chain links TRBV6-5 with TRBJ2-1; 16 nucleotides agree with TRBD2. The CDR3 runs to 17 residues. The germline V gene encodes CDR1 MNHEY and CDR2 SVGAGI. V shed 5 bases, J shed 8 bases, and the junction held 9 bases outside the gene matches. The DNA of the CDR3 is TGTGCCAGCAGTCCGCTGGGGACTAGCGGGGGGGGCTATGAGCAGTTCTTC. Translated, it gives CASSPLGTSGGGYEQFF.

The chain recombines TRBV28 with TRBJ2-7; 12 nucleotides match TRBD1. This CDR3 has 16 residues. J gave up 5 bases and V 8 bases, and 13 bases lay outside the gene matches. Germline CDR1 reads MDHEN; CDR2 reads SYDVKM. DNA for the CDR3: TGTGCCAGCTCGACCGGGGACAGGGGGCTAGGAAACGAGCAGTACTTC. This translates into CASSTGDRGLGNEQYF. The full variable domain, with the rest looked up from reference TRBV28 and TRBJ2-7, is DVKVTQSSRYLVKRTGEKVFLECVQDMDHENMFWYRQDPGLGLRLIYFSYDVKMKEKGDIPEGYSVSREKKERFSLILESASTNQTSMYLCASSTGDRGLGNEQYFGPGTRLTVT.

This clonotype was counted many times. V usage is TRBV6-1 and J usage is TRBJ1-4; tentatively, D is TRBD1 (5 bases). The CDR3 is 15 amino acids. Germline V lookup: CDR1 MNHNS, CDR2 SASEGT. V lost 6 bases and J lost 0, with 11 bases in between. The CDR3 DNA reads as TGTGCCAGCAGACTGGGGGATTCAACTAATGAAAAACTGTTTTTT. Amino acid sequence: CASRLGDSTNEKLFF.

This clonotype was observed many times. The gene calls are TRBV5-1 and TRBJ1-1; a possible D gene is TRBD1 (5 bases). CDR3 size: 14 residues. V was cut by 3 bases and J by 0 bases, with 9 bases left in between. CDR1 is SGHRS and CDR2 is YFSETQ in the germline V gene. CDR3 nucleotides: TGCGCCAGCAGCTCAGGGAGCATGAACACTGAAGCTTTCTTT. It specifies CASSSGSMNTEAFF.

This clonotype was observed many times. This sequence joins TRBV28 and TRBJ2-6; tentative D call: TRBD1 (6 bases). The length of the CDR3 is 14 residues. Trimming removed 6 bases from V and 12 bases from J, with 18 bases in between. Germline CDR1 MDHEN, CDR2 SYDVKM. The CDR3 DNA is TGTGCCAGCAGGGGGGCAGGGACCCCAGGCGTCCTGACTTTC. Translation gives CASRGAGTPGVLTF.

This clonotype was detected ten times or more. The rearrangement links TRBV9 to TRBJ1-2, with unresolved D. The CDR3 extends over 13 amino acids. Germline-derived CDR1 and CDR2 are SGDLS and YYNGEE. V was pared by 8 bases and J by 5 bases, with 16 bases between. CDR3 sequence (DNA): TGTGCCAGACAAAAGTCGATAGGATATGGCTACACCTTC. It yields the protein CARQKSIGYGYTF.

In this sample, this clonotype turned up many times. The J gene is TRBJ2-3, the V gene TRBV6-2 or TRBV6-3, with 9 nucleotides matching TRBD2. V shed 6 bases, J shed 6 bases, and the junction held 10 bases outside the gene matches. CDR1 is MNHEY, CDR2 SVGEGT, per germline. The CDR3 is 15 residues long. The CDR3 sequence is CASRSAGGPGDTQYF. DNA of the CDR3: TGTGCCAGCAGGTCCGCGGGGGGGCCCGGGGATACGCAGTATTTT.

About this clonotype itself: This may be a read error: a much more frequent sequence differs by one nucleotide. This chain connects TRBV10-3 to TRBJ1-4; no clear D gene. V was trimmed by 8 bases and J by 9 bases, leaving 19 bases between them. Looked up from germline, CDR1 is ENHRY and CDR2 is SYGVKD. The CDR3 runs to 14 residues. Here the CDR3 DNA reads TGTGCCATCGGGAGCCCGGGAGGCGGGCAAAAACTGTTTTTT. Translating it yields CAIGSPGGGQKLFF.

Ten or more counts support this clonotype. The chain has TRBV5-6 and TRBJ2-5; TRBD2 aligns across 9 bases. CDR1 is SGHDT and CDR2 is YYEEEE in the germline V gene. There are 16 residues in the CDR3. V lost 4 bases and J lost 2; bases outside the gene matches: 9. CDR3 region: CASSPLAGEPQETQYF. CDR3 nucleotide sequence: TGTGCCAGCAGCCCCTTAGCGGGGGAGCCTCAAGAGACCCAGTACTTC.

This clonotype was observed a handful of times. V and J are TRBV19 and TRBJ2-5; TRBD1 matches at 7 bases. Germline loops: CDR1 LNHDA, CDR2 SQIVND (reference sequence). The CDR3 length is 16 residues. The ends lost 4 bases at V and 1 base at J; junction bases unmatched: 9. The CDR3 here is CASSRNSGQTQETQYF. CDR3 in DNA: TGTGCCAGTAGTAGGAACTCGGGACAGACCCAAGAGACCCAGTACTTC. Full variable domain (rest looked up from reference TRBV19 and TRBJ2-5): DGGITQSPKYLFRKEGQNVTLSCEQNLNHDAMYWYRQDPGQGLRLIYYSQIVNDFQKGDIAEGYSVSREKKESFPLTVTSAQKNPTAFYLCASSRNSGQTQETQYFGPGTRLLVL.

This clonotype was recorded at least ten times. The chain employs TRBV5-1 and TRBJ1-1; 7 bases fit TRBD1. CDR1 and CDR2 (germline): SGHRS, YFSETQ. V lost 0 bases and J lost 7; bases outside the gene matches: 6. The CDR3 length is 14 residues. CDR3 residues: CASSLETGQLEAFF. For the CDR3, the DNA is TGCGCCAGCAGCTTGGAGACGGGACAGCTTGAAGCTTTCTTT.

This clonotype was seen many times. The chain couples TRBV3-1 to TRBJ1-2; no firm D call. Germline assignment: CDR1 LGHDT and CDR2 YNNKEL (reference sequence). The CDR3 is 14 residues long. Trimming pared 1 base from V and 8 bases from J, leaving 14 bases between. The CDR3 protein is CASSQGPFSGGYTF. In DNA, the CDR3 is TGTGCCAGCAGCCAAGGACCCTTTAGTGGCGGCTACACCTTC.

This clonotype was seen repeatedly, ten times or more. The chain employs TRBV4-2 and TRBJ1-5; no clear D gene. This CDR3 has 16 residues. V was pared by 0 bases and J by 3 bases, with 12 bases between. The germline V gene encodes CDR1 LGHNA and CDR2 YNFKEQ. The CDR3 protein is CASSQDLSNYNQPQHF. The CDR3 nucleotides are TGTGCCAGCAGCCAAGATTTATCTAACTACAATCAGCCCCAGCATTTT.

This clonotype was found many times. This chain connects TRBV5-1 to TRBJ1-1; D perhaps matches TRBD1 (5 bases). The ends were cut back, 1 base at V and 2 bases at J, with 9 bases in the middle. The CDR3 contains 14 residues. CDR1 and CDR2 from the germline V gene are SGHRS and YFSETQ. The CDR3 sequence: CASSLRGYNTEAFF. CDR3 in DNA: TGCGCCAGCAGCTTGAGGGGTTACAACACTGAAGCTTTCTTT. Together with reference TRBV5-1 and TRBJ1-1, the CDR3 gives the full variable domain: KAGVTQTPRYLIKTRGQQVTLSCSPISGHRSVSWYQQTPGQGLQFLFEYFSETQRNKGNFPGRFSGRQFSNSRSEMNVSTLELGDSALYLCASSLRGYNTEAFFGQGTRLTVV.

This clonotype was seen repeatedly, ten times or more. V and J are TRBV20-1 and TRBJ1-1; D is ambiguous. Germline lookup yields CDR1 DFQATT and CDR2 SNEGSKA (reference sequence). Trimming removed 0 bases at V and 1 base at J, with 9 bases between. This CDR3 contains 14 residues. As DNA, the CDR3 is TGCAGTGCTAGAGATAATGGGGAGAACACTGAAGCTTTCTTT. Its protein product is CSARDNGENTEAFF.

Comments on this clonotype: Just one base apart from a much larger clone, this may be a read error. V is TRBV6-2 or TRBV6-3 and J is TRBJ2-1, with 13 bases fitting TRBD2. The CDR3 loop spans 15 amino acids. From germline, CDR1 is MNHEY and CDR2 SVGEGT. The V and J ends lost 6 bases and 10 bases, in that order; junction bases with no gene match: 9. The CDR3 sequence is CASSSTSGGAEEQFF. For the CDR3, the DNA is TGTGCCAGCAGCTCTACTAGCGGGGGGGCCGAAGAGCAGTTCTTC.

This clonotype was recorded at least ten times. V is TRBV28 and J is TRBJ1-1; TRBD1 agrees at 8 bases. The V gene's germline CDR1 is MDHEN and CDR2 SYDVKM. Losses at the gene ends were 8 bases for V and 3 bases for J; bases not matched to a gene: 11. The CDR3 length is 15 residues. The CDR3, as DNA: TGTGCCAGCGGGACGGCTGGGACAGGCGACACTGAAGCTTTCTTT. Translating gives CASGTAGTGDTEAFF.

The table lists this clonotype with many counts. The chain uses TRBV5-1 and TRBJ1-3, with D possibly TRBD1 on 5 matching bases. The CDR3 is 16 residues long. The germline V gene has CDR1 SGHRS and CDR2 YFSETQ. Between the trimmed V and J ends, which lost 0 bases and 4 bases, there was a span of 14 bases. The CDR3 DNA reads as TGCGCCAGCAGCTTGGCGGGGCCCAAAAGAGGAAACACCATATATTTT. Translation gives CASSLAGPKRGNTIYF.

There are many counts of this clonotype. V is TRBV6-1 and J is TRBJ2-7; TRBD1 might be the D (6 bases). The CDR3 extends over 15 amino acids. Trimming stripped 1 base from V and 3 bases from J, with 13 bases between. Germline CDR1 MNHNS, CDR2 SASEGT. CDR3 region: CASSEVHRTDYEQYF. The DNA for the CDR3 is TGTGCCAGCAGTGAAGTTCACAGGACAGACTACGAGCAGTACTTC.

This clonotype was recorded at least ten times. The chain carries TRBV7-2 and TRBJ2-1; possibly TRBD1 for D (6 bases). Per the germline V gene, CDR1 is SGHTA and CDR2 is FQGNSA. The CDR3 runs 16 residues. Between the trimmed V and J ends, which lost 2 bases and 0 bases, there was a span of 11 bases. The CDR3 DNA sequence: TGTGCCAGCAGCTTAATGGGGGACAACTCCTACAATGAGCAGTTCTTC. It yields the protein CASSLMGDNSYNEQFF.

This clonotype was observed many times. A junction boundary mismatches the germline segment, possibly from a read error. The chain carries TRBV30 and TRBJ2-3; D uncertain. This CDR3 is 13 amino acids long. Germline V lookup: CDR1 GTSNPN, CDR2 SVGIG (reference sequence). This CDR3 reads CAWSGVSKDTQYF. The CDR3 coding sequence is TGTGCCTGGAGTGGGGTGAGCAAAGATACGCAGTATTTT.

This clonotype was seen many times. V and J are TRBV29-1 and TRBJ2-3; D is undetermined. Per the germline V gene, CDR1 is SQVTM and CDR2 is ANQGSEA. The CDR3 is 13 residues long. V lost 5 bases, J lost 2 bases, and 11 bases lay in between. In DNA form, the CDR3 reads TGCAGCGTTCGAAAGGGAATCACAGATACGCAGTATTTT. It yields the protein CSVRKGITDTQYF.

The V and J genes are TRBV5-1 and TRBJ1-2; a weak D match, TRBD1 (5 bases). The CDR3 is 14 amino acids. V lost 3 bases, J lost 3 bases, and 12 bases lay in between. Germline CDR1 reads SGHRS; CDR2 reads YFSETQ. CDR3 sequence reads: CASSWAGRDYGYTF. The CDR3 DNA sequence: TGCGCCAGCAGCTGGGCGGGCAGGGACTATGGCTACACCTTC.

Ten or more counts support this clonotype. The chain has TRBV18 and TRBJ2-5; D uncertain. The germline V gene encodes CDR1 KGHSH and CDR2 LQKENI. Deletions cut 0 bases from V and 5 bases from J, with 10 bases between. The CDR3 sequence is 14 residues long. The CDR3 sequence: CASSPPKGWETQYF. The CDR3 DNA reads as TGTGCCAGCTCACCACCAAAGGGTTGGGAGACCCAGTACTTC.

This clonotype showed up just a few times. CDR3 region: CASSPRGTYGYTF. The CDR3 nucleotides are TGTGCCAGTAGTCCCCGGGGGACCTATGGCTACACCTTC. The chain has TRBV19 and TRBJ1-2, with D possibly being TRBD1 (5 bases). The V and J ends lost 5 bases and 4 bases respectively, with 11 bases between them. CDR3 length: 13 residues. Per the germline V gene, CDR1 is LNHDA and CDR2 is SQIVND (reference sequence).

This clonotype was recorded many times. The V gene is TRBV5-1, the J gene TRBJ2-5; TRBD2 aligns across 12 bases. Germline V gives CDR1 SGHRS, CDR2 YFSETQ. There are 15 residues in the CDR3. The V and J ends lost 3 bases and 2 bases, in that order; junction bases with no gene match: 2. The CDR3 DNA follows: TGCGCCAGCAGCTCCGGGACTAGCGGGCAAGAGACCCAGTACTTC. Its translation is CASSSGTSGQETQYF. Combining the CDR3 with reference TRBV5-1 and TRBJ2-5 gives the whole variable domain KAGVTQTPRYLIKTRGQQVTLSCSPISGHRSVSWYQQTPGQGLQFLFEYFSETQRNKGNFPGRFSGRQFSNSRSEMNVSTLELGDSALYLCASSSGTSGQETQYFGPGTRLLVL.

This clonotype has at least ten counts. The genes are TRBV29-1 and TRBJ2-7, with D possibly matching TRBD2 (6 bases). With 1 base removed from V and 2 bases from J, the gap between germline ends came to 12 bases. Germline CDR1 reads SQVTM; CDR2 reads ANQGSEA. The CDR3 extends over 14 amino acids. CDR3 residues: CSVEGRGTAYEQYF. In nucleotides, the CDR3 is TGCAGCGTTGAAGGGAGGGGAACGGCCTACGAGCAGTACTTC.

The V and J genes are TRBV6-2 or TRBV6-3 and TRBJ2-1, with 7 positions matching TRBD1. The junction had 5 bases not matched to a gene; V was cut back by 5 bases and J by 4 bases. The CDR3 covers 14 residues. Germline assignment: CDR1 MNHEY and CDR2 SVGEGT. This CDR3 reads CASSAQDRYNEQFF. CDR3 sequence (DNA): TGTGCCAGCAGTGCCCAGGACAGGTACAATGAGCAGTTCTTC.

This sequence joins TRBV12-3 or TRBV12-4 and TRBJ2-1; D ambiguous. The V and J ends lost 6 bases and 8 bases respectively, with 11 bases between them. CDR3 length: 12 residues. CDR3: CASSFIGYEQFF. The CDR3 DNA follows: TGTGCCAGCAGCTTTATTGGGTATGAGCAGTTCTTC.

This clonotype has a count of ten or more. The rearrangement links TRBV3-1 to TRBJ1-2; no clear D. Germline V gene sequence: CDR1 LGHDT, CDR2 YNNKEL (reference sequence). Trimming cost V 1 base and J 0 bases, with 6 bases left between them. This CDR3 is 14 amino acids long. CDR3 nucleotides: TGTGCCAGCAGCCAAGTAGGAGCTAACTATGGCTACACCTTC. Protein product: CASSQVGANYGYTF. Variable domain in full (rest from reference TRBV3-1 and TRBJ1-2): DTAVSQTPKYLVTQMGNDKSIKCEQNLGHDTMYWYKQDSKKFLKIMFSYNNKELIINETVPNRFSPKSPDKAHLNLHINSLELGDSAVYFCASSQVGANYGYTFGSGTRLTVV.

J is TRBJ2-2 and V is TRBV7-2; no firm D call. V lost 4 bases and J lost 4, with 10 bases in between. CDR1 and CDR2 from the germline V gene are SGHTA and FQGNSA. This CDR3 spans 14 amino acids. CDR3 region: CASSSRVGTGELFF. CDR3 bases: TGTGCCAGCAGCTCCCGGGTGGGCACCGGGGAGCTGTTTTTT.